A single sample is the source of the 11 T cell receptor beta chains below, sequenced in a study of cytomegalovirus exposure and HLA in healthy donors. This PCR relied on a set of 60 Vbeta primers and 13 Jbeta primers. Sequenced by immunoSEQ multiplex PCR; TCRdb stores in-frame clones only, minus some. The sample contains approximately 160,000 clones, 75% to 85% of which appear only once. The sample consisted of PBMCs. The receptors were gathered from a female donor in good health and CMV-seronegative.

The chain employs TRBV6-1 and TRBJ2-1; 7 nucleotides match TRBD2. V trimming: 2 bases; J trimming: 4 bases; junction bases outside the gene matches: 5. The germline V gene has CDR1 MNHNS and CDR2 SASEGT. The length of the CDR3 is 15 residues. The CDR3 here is CASSEQASGYNEQFF. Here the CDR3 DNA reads TGTGCCAGCAGTGAACAGGCTAGCGGTTACAATGAGCAGTTCTTC.

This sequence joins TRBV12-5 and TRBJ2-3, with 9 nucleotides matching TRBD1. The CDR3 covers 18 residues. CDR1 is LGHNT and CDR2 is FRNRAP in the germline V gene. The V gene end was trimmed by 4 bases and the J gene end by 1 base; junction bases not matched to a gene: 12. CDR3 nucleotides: TGTGCTAGTGGTTCGGGACAGGGAAGTTCGGTGGGCACAGATACGCAGTATTTT. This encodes CASGSGQGSSVGTDTQYF.

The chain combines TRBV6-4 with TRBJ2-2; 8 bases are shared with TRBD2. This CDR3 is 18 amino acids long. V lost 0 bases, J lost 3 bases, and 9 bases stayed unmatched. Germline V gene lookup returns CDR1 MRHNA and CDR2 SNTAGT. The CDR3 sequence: CASSDSLQSGSDTGELFF. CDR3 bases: TGTGCCAGCAGTGACTCGCTCCAAAGCGGGAGTGACACCGGGGAGCTGTTTTTT.

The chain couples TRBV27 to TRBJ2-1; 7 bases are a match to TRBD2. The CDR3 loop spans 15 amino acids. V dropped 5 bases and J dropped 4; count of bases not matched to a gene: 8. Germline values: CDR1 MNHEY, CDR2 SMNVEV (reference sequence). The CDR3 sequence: CASSPLTSWYNEQFF. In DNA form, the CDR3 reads TGTGCCAGCAGTCCACTGACTAGCTGGTACAATGAGCAGTTCTTC.

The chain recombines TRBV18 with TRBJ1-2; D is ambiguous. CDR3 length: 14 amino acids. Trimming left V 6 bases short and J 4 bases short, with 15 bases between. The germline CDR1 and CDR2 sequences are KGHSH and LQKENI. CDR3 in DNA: TGTGCCAGCTCGCCCCAGGCAACCCTCTATGGCTACACCTTC. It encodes CASSPQATLYGYTF.

The CDR3 here is CASQDPGQYTGELFF. The DNA of the CDR3 is TGTGCCAGCCAAGACCCTGGACAGTACACCGGGGAGCTGTTTTTT. The chain has TRBV25-1 and TRBJ2-2; a weak D match, TRBD1 (6 bases). V was clipped by 8 bases and J by 3 bases, with 16 bases between them. Germline CDR1 is MGHDK and CDR2 is SYGVNS. The CDR3 loop spans 15 amino acids. Looking up the rest from reference TRBV25-1 and TRBJ2-2 gives the full variable domain: EADIYQTPRYLVIGTGKKITLECSQTMGHDKMYWYQQDPGMELHLIHYSYGVNSTEKGDLSSESTVSRIRTEHFPLTLESARPSHTSQYLCASQDPGQYTGELFFGEGSRLTVL.

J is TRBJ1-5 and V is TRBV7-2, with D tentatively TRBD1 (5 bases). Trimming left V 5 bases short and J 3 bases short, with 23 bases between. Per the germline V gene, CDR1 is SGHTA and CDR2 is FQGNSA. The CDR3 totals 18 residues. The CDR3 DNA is TGTGCCAGCAGCCCGAGGGGCGGGGCGCAGTCTAACAATCAGCCCCAGCATTTT. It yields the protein CASSPRGGAQSNNQPQHF.

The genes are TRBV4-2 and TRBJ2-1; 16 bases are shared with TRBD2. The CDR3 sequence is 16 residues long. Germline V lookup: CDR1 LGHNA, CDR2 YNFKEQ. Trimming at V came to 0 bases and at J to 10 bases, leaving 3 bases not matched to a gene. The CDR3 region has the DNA TGTGCCAGCAGCCAAGAGGGACTAGCGGGAGGGCGGGAGCAGTTCTTC. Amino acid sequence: CASSQEGLAGGREQFF.

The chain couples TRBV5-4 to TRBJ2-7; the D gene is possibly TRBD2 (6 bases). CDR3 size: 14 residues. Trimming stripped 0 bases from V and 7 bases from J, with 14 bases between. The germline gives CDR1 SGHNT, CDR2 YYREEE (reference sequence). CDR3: CASSLETGAGEQYF. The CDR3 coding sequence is TGTGCCAGCAGCTTGGAAACCGGCGCGGGGGAGCAGTACTTC.

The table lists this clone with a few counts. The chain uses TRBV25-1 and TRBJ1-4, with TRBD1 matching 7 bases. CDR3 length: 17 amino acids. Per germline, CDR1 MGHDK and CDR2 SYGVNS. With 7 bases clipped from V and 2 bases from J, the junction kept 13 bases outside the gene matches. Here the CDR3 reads CASNRALVTGTNEKLFF. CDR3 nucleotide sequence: TGTGCCAGCAATCGGGCCCTTGTGACAGGGACTAATGAAAAACTGTTTTTT.

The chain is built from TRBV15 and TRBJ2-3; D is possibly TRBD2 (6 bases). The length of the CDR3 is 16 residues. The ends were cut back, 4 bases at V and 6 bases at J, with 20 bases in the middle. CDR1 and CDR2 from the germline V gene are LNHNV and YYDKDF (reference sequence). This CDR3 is CATSTGDSPMRDTQYF. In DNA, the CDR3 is TGTGCCACCAGCACCGGGGACTCGCCTATGAGGGATACGCAGTATTTT.